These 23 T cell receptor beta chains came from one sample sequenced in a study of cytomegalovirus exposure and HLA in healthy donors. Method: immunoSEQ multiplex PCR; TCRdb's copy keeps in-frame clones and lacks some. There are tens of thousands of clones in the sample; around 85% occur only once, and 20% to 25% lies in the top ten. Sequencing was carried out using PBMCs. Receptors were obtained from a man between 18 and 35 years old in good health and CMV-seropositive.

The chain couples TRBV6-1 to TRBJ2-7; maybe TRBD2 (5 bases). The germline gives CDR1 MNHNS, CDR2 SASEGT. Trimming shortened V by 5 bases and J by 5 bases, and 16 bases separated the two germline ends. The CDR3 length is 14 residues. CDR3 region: CASSLYGPRDEQYV. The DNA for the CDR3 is TGTGCCAGCAGTCTCTACGGCCCGCGGGACGAGCAGTACGTC.

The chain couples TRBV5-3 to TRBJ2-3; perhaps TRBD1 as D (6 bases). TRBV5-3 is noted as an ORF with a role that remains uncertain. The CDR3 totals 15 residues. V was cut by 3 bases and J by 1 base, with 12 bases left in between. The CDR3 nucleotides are TGTGCCAGAAGCTCAAGGACAGCGCGCACAGATACGCAGTATTTT. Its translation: CARSSRTARTDTQYF.

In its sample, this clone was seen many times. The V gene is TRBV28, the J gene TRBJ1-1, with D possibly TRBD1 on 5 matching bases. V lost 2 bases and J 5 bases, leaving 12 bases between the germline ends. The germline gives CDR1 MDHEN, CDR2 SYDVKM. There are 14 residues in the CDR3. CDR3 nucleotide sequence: TGTGCCAGCAGTTTAAGGTCGGGGGGGACTGAAGCTTTCTTT. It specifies CASSLRSGGTEAFF. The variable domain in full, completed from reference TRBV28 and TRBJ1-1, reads DVKVTQSSRYLVKRTGEKVFLECVQDMDHENMFWYRQDPGLGLRLIYFSYDVKMKEKGDIPEGYSVSREKKERFSLILESASTNQTSMYLCASSLRSGGTEAFFGQGTRLTVV.

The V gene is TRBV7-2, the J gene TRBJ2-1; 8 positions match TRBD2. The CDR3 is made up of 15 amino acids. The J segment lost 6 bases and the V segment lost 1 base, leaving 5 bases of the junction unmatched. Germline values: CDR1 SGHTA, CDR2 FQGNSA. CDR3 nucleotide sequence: TGTGCCAGCAGCTTAGATTTTAGCGGGACCAATGAGCAGTTCTTC. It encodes CASSLDFSGTNEQFF.

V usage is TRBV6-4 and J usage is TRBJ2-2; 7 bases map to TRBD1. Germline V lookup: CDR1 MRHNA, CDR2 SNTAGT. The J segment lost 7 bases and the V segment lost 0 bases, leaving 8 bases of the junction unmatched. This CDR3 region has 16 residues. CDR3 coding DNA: TGTGCCAGCAGTGACTCGTCGACAGGGTGGGACGGGGAGCTGTTTTTT. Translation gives CASSDSSTGWDGELFF.

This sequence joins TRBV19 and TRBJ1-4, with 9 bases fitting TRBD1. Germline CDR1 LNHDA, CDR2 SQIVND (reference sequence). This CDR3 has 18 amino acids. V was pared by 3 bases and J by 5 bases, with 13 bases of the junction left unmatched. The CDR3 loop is CASSIAGQGWAWNEKLFF. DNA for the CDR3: TGTGCCAGTAGTATTGCGGGACAGGGATGGGCTTGGAATGAAAAACTGTTTTTT.

This CDR3 is CSVGDRGTDTQYF. In nucleotides, the CDR3 is TGCAGCGTTGGGGACAGGGGCACAGATACGCAGTATTTT. The chain joins TRBV29-1 to TRBJ2-3, with 9 positions matching TRBD1. Germline CDR1 SQVTM, CDR2 ANQGSEA. The CDR3 covers 13 residues. With 4 bases clipped from V and 1 base from J, the junction kept 0 bases outside the gene matches.

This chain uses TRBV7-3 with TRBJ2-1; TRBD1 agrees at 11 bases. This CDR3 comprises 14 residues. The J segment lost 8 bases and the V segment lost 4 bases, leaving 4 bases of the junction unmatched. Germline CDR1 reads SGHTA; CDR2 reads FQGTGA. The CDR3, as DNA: TGTGCCAGCAGCTCTGGACAGGGGGCCTATGAGCAGTTCTTC. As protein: CASSSGQGAYEQFF.

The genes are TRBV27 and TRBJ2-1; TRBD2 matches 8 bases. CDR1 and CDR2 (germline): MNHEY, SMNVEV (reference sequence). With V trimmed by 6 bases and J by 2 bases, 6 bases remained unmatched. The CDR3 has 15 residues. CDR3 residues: CASRGAGGTYNEQFF. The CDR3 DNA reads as TGTGCCAGCAGGGGGGCGGGAGGCACCTACAATGAGCAGTTCTTC.

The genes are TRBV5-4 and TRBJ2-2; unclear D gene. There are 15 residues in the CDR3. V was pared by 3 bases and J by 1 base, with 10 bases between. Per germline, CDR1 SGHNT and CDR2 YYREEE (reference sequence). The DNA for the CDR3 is TGTGCCAGCAGCTCTGGAGCCCAGAACACCGGGGAGCTGTTTTTT. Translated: CASSSGAQNTGELFF.

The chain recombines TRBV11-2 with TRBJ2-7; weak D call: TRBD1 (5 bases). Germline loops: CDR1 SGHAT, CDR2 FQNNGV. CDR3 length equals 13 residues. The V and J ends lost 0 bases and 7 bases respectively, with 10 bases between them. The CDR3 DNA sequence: TGTGCCAGCAGCTTAGATGGGGCCCGTGAGCAGTACTTC. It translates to CASSLDGAREQYF. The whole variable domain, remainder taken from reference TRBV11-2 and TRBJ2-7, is EAGVAQSPRYKIIEKRQSVAFWCNPISGHATLYWYQQILGQGPKLLIQFQNNGVVDDSQLPKDRFSAERLKGVDSTLKIQPAKLEDSAVYLCASSLDGAREQYFGPGTRLTVT.

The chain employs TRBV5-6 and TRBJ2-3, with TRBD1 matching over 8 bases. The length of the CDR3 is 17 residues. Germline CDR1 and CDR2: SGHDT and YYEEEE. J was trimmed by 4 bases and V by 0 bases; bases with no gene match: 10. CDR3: CASSLVWWGRGPDTQYF. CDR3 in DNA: TGTGCCAGCAGCTTGGTGTGGTGGGGCAGGGGGCCAGATACGCAGTATTTT.

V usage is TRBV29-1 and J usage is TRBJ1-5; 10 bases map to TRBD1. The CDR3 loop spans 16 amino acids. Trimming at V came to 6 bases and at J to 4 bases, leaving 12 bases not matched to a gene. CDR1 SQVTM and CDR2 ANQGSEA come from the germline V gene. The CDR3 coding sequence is TGCAGCGTGGGGCCGGGACAGGGGATAGGGAATCAGCCCCAGCATTTT. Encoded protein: CSVGPGQGIGNQPQHF.

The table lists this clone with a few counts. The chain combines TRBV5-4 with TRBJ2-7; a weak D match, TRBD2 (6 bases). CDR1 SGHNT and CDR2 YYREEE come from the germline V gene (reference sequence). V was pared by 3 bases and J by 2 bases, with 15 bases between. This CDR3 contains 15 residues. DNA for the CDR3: TGTGCCAGCAGCTATCCGGGAGTGGGGGCCTACGAGCAGTACTTC. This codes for CASSYPGVGAYEQYF.

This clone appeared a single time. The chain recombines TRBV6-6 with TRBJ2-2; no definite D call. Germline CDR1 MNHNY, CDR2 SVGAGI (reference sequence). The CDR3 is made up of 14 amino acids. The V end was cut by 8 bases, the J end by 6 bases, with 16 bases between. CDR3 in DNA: TGTGCCAGCGCGTGGAGTTCCATTCCCGGGGAGCTGTTTTTT. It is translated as CASAWSSIPGELFF.

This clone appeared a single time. The CDR3 spells CASSERTDFVSGANVLTF. CDR3 sequence (DNA): TGTGCCAGCAGTGAGAGGACAGATTTTGTCTCTGGGGCCAACGTCCTGACTTTC. The chain employs TRBV6-1 and TRBJ2-6, with a weak D call TRBD1 (6 bases). Germline V gene data show CDR1 as MNHNS and CDR2 as SASEGT. V was trimmed by 3 bases and J by 0 bases, leaving 15 bases between them. The CDR3 covers 18 residues.

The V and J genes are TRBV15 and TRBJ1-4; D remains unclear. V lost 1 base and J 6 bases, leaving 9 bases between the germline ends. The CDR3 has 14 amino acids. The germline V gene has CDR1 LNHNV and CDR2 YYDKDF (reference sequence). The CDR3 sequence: CATSRGALDEKLFF. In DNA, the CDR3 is TGTGCCACCAGCAGAGGGGCCTTGGATGAAAAACTGTTTTTT.

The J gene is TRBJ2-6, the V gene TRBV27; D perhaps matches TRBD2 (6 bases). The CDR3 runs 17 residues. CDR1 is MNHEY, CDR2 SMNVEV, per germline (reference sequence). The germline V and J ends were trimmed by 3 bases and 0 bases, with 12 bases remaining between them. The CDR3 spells CASSFGRDSSGANVLTF. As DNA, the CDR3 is TGTGCCAGCAGTTTTGGTAGGGACTCCTCTGGGGCCAACGTCCTGACTTTC.

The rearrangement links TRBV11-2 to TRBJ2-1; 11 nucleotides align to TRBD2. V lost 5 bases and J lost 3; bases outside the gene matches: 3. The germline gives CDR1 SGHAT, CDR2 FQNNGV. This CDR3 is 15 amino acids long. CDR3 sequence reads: CASSLAGGFYNEQFF. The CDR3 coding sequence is TGTGCCAGCAGCCTAGCGGGAGGCTTCTACAATGAGCAGTTCTTC.

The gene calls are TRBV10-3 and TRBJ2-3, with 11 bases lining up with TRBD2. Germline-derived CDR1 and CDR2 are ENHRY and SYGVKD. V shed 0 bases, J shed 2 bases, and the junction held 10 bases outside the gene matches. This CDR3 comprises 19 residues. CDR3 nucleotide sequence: TGTGCCATCAGTGAGTCGATACTAGCGGGAGAGGAGAACACAGATACGCAGTATTTT. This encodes CAISESILAGEENTDTQYF.

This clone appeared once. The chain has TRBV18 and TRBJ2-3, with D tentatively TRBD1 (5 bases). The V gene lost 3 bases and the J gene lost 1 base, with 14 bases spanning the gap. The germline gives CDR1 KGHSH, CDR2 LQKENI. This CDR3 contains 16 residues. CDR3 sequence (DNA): TGTGCCAGCTCACCTTCCCCAGGGATAGGCACAGATACGCAGTATTTT. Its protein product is CASSPSPGIGTDTQYF.

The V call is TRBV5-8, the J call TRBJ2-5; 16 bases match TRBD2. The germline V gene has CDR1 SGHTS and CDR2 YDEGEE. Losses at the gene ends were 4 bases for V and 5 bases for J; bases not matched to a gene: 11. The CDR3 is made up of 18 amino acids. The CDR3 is CASSPGQGLAGGPETQYF. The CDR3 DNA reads TGTGCCAGCAGCCCGGGACAGGGACTAGCGGGAGGGCCGGAGACCCAGTACTTC.

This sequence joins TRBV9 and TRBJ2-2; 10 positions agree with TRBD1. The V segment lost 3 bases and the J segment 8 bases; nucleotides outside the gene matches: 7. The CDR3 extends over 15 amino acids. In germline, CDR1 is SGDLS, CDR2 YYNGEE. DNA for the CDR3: TGTGCCAGCAGCGGCGGGACAGGGGTGGGGGGGGAGCTGTTTTTT. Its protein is CASSGGTGVGGELFF.